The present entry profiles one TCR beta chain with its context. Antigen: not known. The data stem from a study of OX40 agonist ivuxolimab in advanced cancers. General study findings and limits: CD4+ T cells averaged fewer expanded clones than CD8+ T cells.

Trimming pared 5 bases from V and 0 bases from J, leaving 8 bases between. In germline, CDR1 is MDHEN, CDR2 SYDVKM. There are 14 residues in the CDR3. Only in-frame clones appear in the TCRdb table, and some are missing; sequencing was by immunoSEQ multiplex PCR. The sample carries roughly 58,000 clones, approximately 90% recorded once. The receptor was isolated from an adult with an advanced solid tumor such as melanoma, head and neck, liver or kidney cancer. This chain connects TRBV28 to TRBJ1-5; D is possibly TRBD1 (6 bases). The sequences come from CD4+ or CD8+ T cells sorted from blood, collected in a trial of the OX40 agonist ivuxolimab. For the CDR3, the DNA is TGTGCCAGCAGTCAGGGGTATAGCAATCAGCCCCAGCATTTT. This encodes CASSQGYSNQPQHF.